A single sample is the source of the 21 T cell receptor beta chains below, sequenced in a study of shared clonotypes between healthy human individuals. Clones were read by immunoSEQ multiplex PCR, and TCRdb kept only the in-frame ones, dropping some. The repertoire holds about 110,000 clones, with approximately 70% as singletons. The sequenced sample consisted of memory CD8+ T cells sorted from blood. Regarding subset: CD45RO+ cells pooled with CCR7-negative TemRA cells. These receptors all stem from a woman under 40 in good health.

The chain combines TRBV21-1 with TRBJ1-5. TRBV21-1 is a pseudogene. The CDR3 is made up of 10 amino acids. CDR3 sequence reads: CASKSQPQHF. CDR3 nucleotide sequence: TGTGCCAGCAAGAGTCAGCCCCAGCATTTT.

This clone showed up just a few times. This chain connects TRBV5-1 to TRBJ1-2; possible D gene TRBD1, 5 bases. This CDR3 spans 15 amino acids. In germline, CDR1 is SGHRS, CDR2 YFSETQ. V was shortened by 0 bases and J by 2 bases, with 11 bases between the two germline ends. In DNA form, the CDR3 reads TGCGCCAGCAGCTTGGAGTCGGGGCCCAACTATGGCTACACCTTC. Translation: CASSLESGPNYGYTF.

This clone was seen once. The chain couples TRBV7-6 to TRBJ2-7; the D is unclear. The V end lost 1 base, the J end lost 0 bases, and 7 bases lay between the germline ends. In germline, CDR1 is SGHVS, CDR2 FNYEAQ. The CDR3 is 14 residues long. CDR3 protein: CASSLEAVSYEQYF. Here the CDR3 DNA reads TGTGCCAGCAGCTTAGAGGCAGTCTCCTACGAGCAGTACTTC.

The rearrangement joins TRBV28 to TRBJ1-1; D perhaps matches TRBD1 (5 bases). CDR3 length: 11 amino acids. The V gene's germline CDR1 is MDHEN and CDR2 SYDVKM. The V end lost 5 bases, the J end lost 10 bases, and 11 bases lay between the germline ends. The DNA of the CDR3 is TGTGCCAGCAGTCTGGGACTGGGAGCTTTCTTT. Residues: CASSLGLGAFF.

This clone was recorded many times. The V and J genes are TRBV6-5 and TRBJ1-5; D is ambiguous. The CDR3 totals 14 residues. Deletions cut 5 bases from V and 5 bases from J, with 13 bases between. The germline CDR1 and CDR2 sequences are MNHEY and SVGAGI. The CDR3 DNA is TGTGCCAGCAGTCTTTCGACGGGATATCAGCCCCAGCATTTT. This translates into CASSLSTGYQPQHF.

This clone was seen at least ten times. V gene TRBV27 combines with J gene TRBJ2-1; no clear D. Per germline, CDR1 MNHEY and CDR2 SMNVEV (reference sequence). V was trimmed by 6 bases and J by 8 bases, leaving 8 bases between them. This CDR3 is built from 11 residues. The CDR3 region is CASRSDHEQFF. In DNA form, the CDR3 reads TGTGCCAGCAGATCTGACCATGAGCAGTTCTTC.

The CDR3 here is CASSLGVWGPVTDTQYF. The CDR3 bases are TGTGCCAGCAGTTTAGGGGTTTGGGGGCCTGTCACAGATACGCAGTATTTT. The rearrangement uses TRBV28 and TRBJ2-3; the D gene is possibly TRBD1 (6 bases). V was trimmed by 2 bases and J by 2 bases, leaving 17 bases between them. Germline V CDR1 and CDR2: MDHEN, SYDVKM. CDR3 length: 17 amino acids.

The chain has TRBV4-1 and TRBJ2-1; TRBD2 agrees at 7 bases. The germline gives CDR1 MGHRA, CDR2 YSYEKL. Trimming cost V 3 bases and J 4 bases; bases outside gene matches: 6. The CDR3 contains 15 residues. This CDR3 is CASSQTSSSYNEQFF. CDR3 coding DNA: TGCGCCAGCAGCCAGACTAGCAGTTCTTACAATGAGCAGTTCTTC.

The rearrangement uses TRBV7-9 and TRBJ1-3; D ambiguous. The CDR3 has 15 residues. With 2 bases removed from V and 0 bases from J, the gap between germline ends came to 8 bases. In germline, CDR1 is SEHNR, CDR2 FQNEAQ (reference sequence). The CDR3 reads CASSLLRYSGNTIYF. CDR3 in DNA: TGTGCCAGCAGCTTACTACGGTACTCTGGAAACACCATATATTTT.

The chain uses TRBV5-1 and TRBJ2-7; 11 nucleotides line up with TRBD1. The CDR3 runs to 14 residues. Per the germline V gene, CDR1 is SGHRS and CDR2 is YFSETQ. The J segment lost 3 bases and the V segment lost 4 bases, leaving 3 bases of the junction unmatched. The CDR3 sequence: CASSRGQGGYEQYF. Here the CDR3 DNA reads TGCGCCAGCAGCCGGGGACAGGGGGGCTACGAGCAGTACTTC. Together with reference TRBV5-1 and TRBJ2-7, the CDR3 gives the full variable domain: KAGVTQTPRYLIKTRGQQVTLSCSPISGHRSVSWYQQTPGQGLQFLFEYFSETQRNKGNFPGRFSGRQFSNSRSEMNVSTLELGDSALYLCASSRGQGGYEQYFGPGTRLTVT.

The genes are TRBV2 and TRBJ2-7; 8 bases fit TRBD2. V shed 3 bases and J 0 bases; nucleotides not matched to a gene: 13. Germline assignment: CDR1 SNHLY and CDR2 FYNNEI. This CDR3 has 18 amino acids. The CDR3 region has the DNA TGTGCCAGCAGTGATATTATAGGTCGGGGGGGACTCTCCTACGAGCAGTACTTC. Its protein product is CASSDIIGRGGLSYEQYF.

This rearrangement joins TRBV10-3 to TRBJ2-3; 8 bases are a match to TRBD1. The CDR3 runs to 19 residues. Germline CDR1 and CDR2: ENHRY and SYGVKD. The trim removed 0 bases at V and 6 bases at J, leaving 17 bases unmatched. The CDR3 DNA follows: TGTGCCATCAGTGAGTCGAAATCCACCTCAGGGGGCGCACGTGATACGCAGTATTTT. It translates to CAISESKSTSGGARDTQYF.

The rearrangement links TRBV6-6 to TRBJ2-2; the D is unclear. V lost 7 bases and J lost 0, with 6 bases in between. This CDR3 is built from 13 residues. Germline-derived CDR1 and CDR2 are MNHNY and SVGAGI (reference sequence). CDR3 loop: CASKAANTGELFF. The CDR3 DNA is TGTGCCAGCAAGGCAGCGAACACCGGGGAGCTGTTTTTT.

The rearrangement joins TRBV5-1 to TRBJ2-3, with 7 bases matching TRBD2. CDR3 length: 15 residues. Germline V CDR1 and CDR2: SGHRS, YFSETQ. After removal of 2 bases from V and 0 bases from J, the junction contained 3 bases not matched to a gene. CDR3 sequence (DNA): TGCGCCAGCAGCTTCGCTAGCGGAAGCACAGATACGCAGTATTTT. This encodes CASSFASGSTDTQYF.

J is TRBJ2-2 and V is TRBV6-6, with no clear D. This CDR3 is built from 14 residues. The V gene's germline CDR1 is MNHNY and CDR2 SVGAGI (reference sequence). Deletions cut 9 bases from V and 4 bases from J, with 15 bases between. In DNA form, the CDR3 reads TGTGCCAGTTCCAGAGAGATAGGCACCGGGGAGCTGTTTTTT. Encoded protein: CASSREIGTGELFF.

The gene calls are TRBV29-1 and TRBJ1-4; tentatively, D is TRBD1 (6 bases). Trimming stripped 5 bases from V and 1 base from J, with 8 bases between. Germline lookup yields CDR1 SQVTM and CDR2 ANQGSEA. There are 13 residues in the CDR3. The CDR3, as DNA: TGCAGCGTTACGACAGGAACTAATGAAAAACTGTTTTTT. As protein: CSVTTGTNEKLFF.

This clone was observed a handful of times. The chain has TRBV7-9 and TRBJ2-4; 8 bases fit TRBD1. This CDR3 comprises 14 residues. The germline CDR1 and CDR2 sequences are SEHNR and FQNEAQ (reference sequence). Trimming cost V 5 bases and J 7 bases; bases outside gene matches: 7. This chain's CDR3 is CASSPGGDANIQYF. The DNA for the CDR3 is TGTGCCAGCAGCCCAGGGGGCGATGCGAACATTCAGTACTTC. The full variable domain, with the rest looked up from reference TRBV7-9 and TRBJ2-4, is DTGVSQNPRHKITKRGQNVTFRCDPISEHNRLYWYRQTLGQGPEFLTYFQNEAQLEKSRLLSDRFSAERPKGSFSTLEIQRTEQGDSAMYLCASSPGGDANIQYFGAGTRLSVL.

The chain joins TRBV5-1 to TRBJ2-7; D may be TRBD1 (6 bases). Germline V gene data show CDR1 as SGHRS and CDR2 as YFSETQ. Between the trimmed V and J ends, which lost 4 bases and 0 bases, there was a span of 17 bases. This CDR3 is 16 amino acids long. CDR3 bases: TGCGCCAGCAGCACCCACAGGGAAGGGTCCTCCTACGAGCAGTACTTC. It specifies CASSTHREGSSYEQYF.

The chain links TRBV29-1 to TRBJ1-2, with TRBD1 matching over 12 bases. Germline CDR1 is SQVTM and CDR2 is ANQGSEA. CDR3 length equals 17 residues. V was clipped by 6 bases and J by 0 bases; unmatched bases: 11. The CDR3 region has the DNA TGCAGCGTCCCTCTAGGGACAGGGGGCTCGGCTAACTATGGCTACACCTTC. This sequence encodes CSVPLGTGGSANYGYTF.

The rearrangement uses TRBV27 and TRBJ2-7; D is ambiguous. CDR1 MNHEY and CDR2 SMNVEV come from the germline V gene (reference sequence). The CDR3 runs to 14 residues. The V gene lost 5 bases and the J gene lost 4 bases, with 15 bases spanning the gap. CDR3 region: CASSALSLGYEQYF. The CDR3 DNA reads as TGTGCCAGCAGTGCGTTATCTTTGGGTTACGAGCAGTACTTC.

The chain has TRBV28 and TRBJ2-7; D is undetermined. The CDR3 covers 16 residues. Germline V CDR1 and CDR2: MDHEN, SYDVKM. V lost 6 bases and J 3 bases, leaving 21 bases between the germline ends. The CDR3 protein is CASSPIFGSSIYEQYF. The CDR3, as DNA: TGTGCCAGCAGCCCCATTTTCGGGTCGAGTATCTACGAGCAGTACTTC.